Sequencing of this T cell receptor (beta chain) was carried out in a study of PD-1 blockade in classical Hodgkin lymphoma. Study outcomes and limitations: Relapsed/refractory patients reportedly had lower baseline diversity than newly diagnosed patients.

Details on this clone: As yet, its antigen is unknown.

Profiled with immunoSEQ multiplex PCR; TCRdb holds only in-frame clones, not every one. The sample yields about 94,000 clones, more than 85% seen once. As to time point: cycle 4 day 1 (C4D1), after 5 to 7 weeks of nivolumab. Every patient was affected by relapse after autologous stem cell transplantation, while exposure to brentuximab vedotin was not uniform. Specimen: peripheral blood mononuclear cells (PBMCs), collected before the fourth cycle of nivolumab. The TCR was taken from a human donor with classical Hodgkin lymphoma.

CDR3 DNA: TGTGCCAGCAGTGGAAGCACCGGGGAGCTGTTTTTT. This gives the protein CASSGSTGELFF. The chain joins TRBV6-6 to TRBJ2-2; unclear D gene. Trimming pared 5 bases from V and 4 bases from J, leaving 5 bases between. The CDR3 sequence is 12 residues long. CDR1 MNHNY and CDR2 SVGAGI come from the germline V gene (reference sequence).